Following are 5 T cell receptor beta chains from one sample sequenced in a study of beta chain features in type 1 diabetes. Findings and caveats of the study: Shortening that was moderate but significant affected the TCRB CDR3s of Type 1 diabetes patients in all four CD4+ subsets.

Their antigens remain unidentified. TCRB transcripts that were expressed got sequenced, as all of the isolated RNA had been reverse transcribed. Assay: immunoSEQ multiplex PCR; the TCRdb copy retains only in-frame clones and omits some. Of a few hundred thousand clones listed, 24% are singletons. The sequencing input was naive CD4+ T cells from blood. These receptors were collected from a woman in her twenties or thirties with type 1 diabetes.

The chain uses TRBV12-5 and TRBJ2-2; D call uncertain. The CDR3 consists of 15 residues. Germline V gene data show CDR1 as LGHNT and CDR2 as FRNRAP. V gave up 6 bases and J gave up 3 bases, with 14 bases separating them. CDR3 region: CASGFSTEHTGELFF. The CDR3, as DNA: TGTGCTAGTGGCTTCTCAACCGAGCACACCGGGGAGCTGTTTTTT.

The chain employs TRBV4-1 and TRBJ2-7, with TRBD2 identical over 10 bases. CDR1 is MGHRA and CDR2 is YSYEKL in the germline V gene. The CDR3 extends over 13 amino acids. With 4 bases clipped from V and 6 bases from J, the junction kept 3 bases outside the gene matches. The CDR3: CASSRLAGGEQYF. The CDR3 DNA sequence: TGCGCCAGCAGCCGGTTAGCGGGAGGCGAGCAGTACTTC.

As concerns this clone: Other DNA sequences in this sample translate to the same CDR3. The chain uses TRBV5-1 and TRBJ2-3; 8 bases map to TRBD2. The CDR3 runs to 16 residues. CDR1 and CDR2 (germline): SGHRS, YFSETQ. Trimming took 1 base from V and 2 from J; bases not matched to a gene: 6. CDR3 sequence: CASSLTSGRYTDTQYF. The CDR3 coding sequence is TGCGCCAGCAGCTTGACGAGCGGGAGATACACAGATACGCAGTATTTT.

The V gene is TRBV30, the J gene TRBJ2-4; 10 positions match TRBD2. The J segment lost 6 bases and the V segment lost 0 bases, leaving 11 bases of the junction unmatched. The CDR3 is 17 amino acids. CDR1 and CDR2 (germline): GTSNPN, SVGIG (reference sequence). CDR3 sequence (DNA): TGTGCCTGGAGTGTTTGGCGGACTAGCGGAGTTCTAAACATTCAGTACTTC. Encoded protein: CAWSVWRTSGVLNIQYF.

The rearrangement joins TRBV28 to TRBJ2-7; no firm D call. Trimming stripped 6 bases from V and 2 bases from J, with 14 bases between. CDR3 length equals 14 residues. Germline V gives CDR1 MDHEN, CDR2 SYDVKM. CDR3 bases: TGTGCCAGCAGCCCTCCTCCAGATCCCTACGAGCAGTACTTC. Its protein is CASSPPPDPYEQYF.